Here is one T cell receptor beta chain with its context. No antigen is known for it. Time point denoted: newly diagnosed, previously untreated cHL patient sample. These data are taken from a study of PD-1 blockade in classical Hodgkin lymphoma. The study, taken as a whole, reports: Lower baseline TCR diversity was reported for newly diagnosed patients than for healthy donors.

The CDR3 covers 16 residues. Germline V gene data show CDR1 as LGHNA and CDR2 as YSLEER. After removal of 0 bases from V and 0 bases from J, the junction contained 2 bases not matched to a gene. The method was immunoSEQ multiplex PCR; TCRdb's version includes in-frame clones alone and lacks a portion of them. This sample has tens of thousands of clones; 94% occur once, and the top ten carry about 3.9%. The source material was peripheral blood mononuclear cells (PBMCs). The TCR was taken from a human donor with classical Hodgkin lymphoma. V is TRBV4-3 and J is TRBJ2-1; 7 bases map to TRBD2. The CDR3 loop is CASSQDLAVSYNEQFF. In DNA, the CDR3 is TGCGCCAGCAGCCAAGATCTAGCGGTCTCCTACAATGAGCAGTTCTTC.